This TCR beta chain was sequenced during a study of blood T cell repertoires in COVID-19. In the original processing: Quantification of nucleated cells was approximated via reference gene primer amplification. This table comes from immunoSEQ multiplex PCR, and its TCRdb copy is limited to in-frame clones, with some not included. That table furnishes V, J and clone size, whereas the DNA furnished D and trimming. This sample has some 300,000 clones, with about 91% found just once. The specimen was peripheral blood. The TCR was taken from a woman between 25 and 40 years old who had recovered from COVID-19.

CDR3 sequence: CASSQGRGDQETQYF. In nucleotides, the CDR3 is TGTGCCAGCAGCCAAGGGCGGGGGGACCAAGAGACCCAGTACTTC. The rearrangement links TRBV3-1 (or the pseudogene TRBV3-2) to TRBJ2-5; 8 nucleotides match TRBD2. The CDR3 runs 15 residues. J was trimmed by 0 bases and V by 1 base; bases with no gene match: 1. Per the germline V gene, CDR1 is LGHDT and CDR2 is YNNKEL (reference sequence).